Listed here are 11 T cell receptor beta chains from one sample, sequenced in a study of shared clonotypes between healthy human individuals. The assay was immunoSEQ multiplex PCR, and TCRdb's table has in-frame clones only and misses some. The data show 1 million to 1.3 million clones, with around 78% seen just once and under 0.8% held by the top ten. Sequencing was performed on memory CD4+ T cells from PBMCs. Subset meaning: CD45RA-negative fraction. These receptors were obtained from a man aged 18 to 29 in good health. Some clones in this sample may be carry-over from other donors' samples.

For the CDR3, the DNA is TGCGCCAGCAGCTTCCGAGCGGGGAGCTCCTACAATGAGCAGTTCTTC. It encodes CASSFRAGSSYNEQFF. V gene TRBV5-1 combines with J gene TRBJ2-1; 7 bases are shared with TRBD2. Trimming cost V 2 bases and J 0 bases; bases outside gene matches: 5. Germline V gene data show CDR1 as SGHRS and CDR2 as YFSETQ. The CDR3 loop spans 16 amino acids. The full variable domain, with the rest looked up from reference TRBV5-1 and TRBJ2-1, is KAGVTQTPRYLIKTRGQQVTLSCSPISGHRSVSWYQQTPGQGLQFLFEYFSETQRNKGNFPGRFSGRQFSNSRSEMNVSTLELGDSALYLCASSFRAGSSYNEQFFGPGTRLTVL.

This clone was found once. The CDR3 DNA sequence: TGTGCCAGCAGTTCCATTAGCTCCTACGAGCAGTACTTC. It yields the protein CASSSISSYEQYF. V usage is TRBV25-1 and J usage is TRBJ2-7; D unclear. Deletions cut 5 bases from V and 0 bases from J, with 8 bases between. CDR3 length: 13 residues. Germline V gene sequence: CDR1 MGHDK, CDR2 SYGVNS.

This rearrangement joins TRBV7-2 to TRBJ2-1; 9 positions agree with TRBD1. The CDR3 extends over 17 amino acids. After removal of 3 bases from V and 2 bases from J, the junction contained 8 bases not matched to a gene. Germline V gene lookup returns CDR1 SGHTA and CDR2 FQGNSA. This CDR3 reads CASSFGVGQGAYNEQFF. CDR3 sequence (DNA): TGTGCCAGCAGCTTTGGGGTGGGACAGGGAGCCTACAATGAGCAGTTCTTC.

J is TRBJ2-7 and V is TRBV27; tentatively, D is TRBD2 (6 bases). CDR1 MNHEY and CDR2 SMNVEV come from the germline V gene (reference sequence). CDR3 size: 15 residues. V lost 5 bases, J lost 0 bases, and 14 bases lay in between. Here the CDR3 DNA reads TGTGCCAGCAGTGATCGGGAGCGGAACTCCTACGAGCAGTACTTC. It codes for CASSDRERNSYEQYF.

This chain connects TRBV28 to TRBJ1-1; D gene ambiguous. V lost 7 bases, J lost 1 base, and 16 bases lay in between. This CDR3 is 15 amino acids long. Germline V gene lookup returns CDR1 MDHEN and CDR2 SYDVKM. The CDR3 protein is CASKPGGDSNTEAFF. For the CDR3, the DNA is TGTGCCAGCAAGCCCGGAGGAGATTCGAACACTGAAGCTTTCTTT.

The chain employs TRBV28 and TRBJ2-7, with TRBD2 matching 8 bases. The germline CDR1 and CDR2 sequences are MDHEN and SYDVKM. Losses at the gene ends were 4 bases for V and 2 bases for J; bases not matched to a gene: 16. This CDR3 is built from 18 residues. The CDR3 loop reads CASSSLGRGAPGTYEQYF. The CDR3 DNA reads as TGTGCCAGCAGTTCATTAGGGCGGGGGGCTCCGGGCACCTACGAGCAGTACTTC.

This chain links TRBV18 with TRBJ2-6; D unclear. V dropped 1 base and J dropped 0 bases, with 4 bases sitting between them. Germline V gives CDR1 KGHSH, CDR2 LQKENI. The CDR3 is 15 amino acids. The CDR3 loop reads CASSPLNSGANVLTF. The CDR3 coding sequence is TGTGCCAGCTCACCACTGAACTCTGGGGCCAACGTCCTGACTTTC.

At least ten counts were recorded for this clone. Other nucleotide sequences from this sample produce the same CDR3. This sequence joins TRBV28 and TRBJ2-3, with 10 bases that match TRBD2. Germline CDR1 is MDHEN and CDR2 is SYDVKM. With 3 bases clipped from V and 0 bases from J, the junction kept 6 bases outside the gene matches. This CDR3 comprises 17 residues. For the CDR3, the DNA is TGTGCCAGCAGTTTCCTTGGACTAGCGGCTAGCACAGATACGCAGTATTTT. This sequence encodes CASSFLGLAASTDTQYF.

The chain links TRBV5-1 to TRBJ1-1; possibly TRBD1 for D (6 bases). Germline V gene lookup returns CDR1 SGHRS and CDR2 YFSETQ. The CDR3 consists of 15 residues. Trimming removed 2 bases from V and 0 bases from J, with 11 bases in between. CDR3 sequence: CASSLLQGLNTEAFF. In nucleotides, the CDR3 is TGCGCCAGCAGCTTACTACAGGGTCTGAACACTGAAGCTTTCTTT. The complete variable domain, with remaining parts taken from reference TRBV5-1 and TRBJ1-1, reads KAGVTQTPRYLIKTRGQQVTLSCSPISGHRSVSWYQQTPGQGLQFLFEYFSETQRNKGNFPGRFSGRQFSNSRSEMNVSTLELGDSALYLCASSLLQGLNTEAFFGQGTRLTVV.

This chain uses TRBV18 with TRBJ2-1, with D perhaps matching TRBD2 (6 bases). Germline CDR1 and CDR2: KGHSH and LQKENI. CDR3 length: 19 residues. V was trimmed by 6 bases and J by 1 base, leaving 25 bases between them. The CDR3 region has the DNA TGTGCCAGCTCTCTCGACGGGCCTTTCGAGCGGGTTTCCTACAATGAGCAGTTCTTC. This codes for CASSLDGPFERVSYNEQFF. The variable domain in full, with the rest retrieved from reference TRBV18 and TRBJ2-1, is NAGVMQNPRHLVRRRGQEARLRCSPMKGHSHVYWYRQLPEEGLKFMVYLQKENIIDESGMPKERFSAEFPKEGPSILRIQQVVRGDSAAYFCASSLDGPFERVSYNEQFFGPGTRLTVL.

This chain connects TRBV27 to TRBJ1-1; tentative D call: TRBD1 (5 bases). The germline CDR1 and CDR2 sequences are MNHEY and SMNVEV (reference sequence). V lost 2 bases to trimming and J lost 0 bases, with 16 bases between them. CDR3 length: 17 amino acids. Written as DNA, the CDR3 is TGTGCCAGCAGTTTAAGGGGACGGAGAACCATGAACACTGAAGCTTTCTTT. Encoded protein: CASSLRGRRTMNTEAFF.